One sample yielded the 15 T cell receptor beta chains listed below, sequenced in a study of regulatory T cells in long-lasting Graves disease. Arm-PCR with iRepertoire HTBI primers amplified the CDR3 regions for these TCR beta libraries. In TCRdb, the multiplex PCR reads were re-called with MiXCR into one record per CDR3 protein. The data hold around 460,000 distinct CDR3 sequences, with approximately 23% observed a single time. Described time point: persistent/refractory GD, antithyroid drugs over 5 years with positive TRAb. Scientists built the TCR library using RNA that was extracted from PBMCs. The sample here was peripheral blood mononuclear cells (PBMCs), taken when the disease was refractory, from a patient treated with antithyroid drugs. These receptors came from a female donor with Graves disease.

This clonotype was detected a few times. This rearrangement joins TRBV7-2 to TRBJ1-2, with D uncertain. This CDR3 is built from 14 residues. Trimming stripped 5 bases from V and 6 bases from J, with 16 bases between. Per the germline V gene, CDR1 is SGHTA and CDR2 is FQGNSA. The CDR3 sequence: CASSPQVAGDGYTF. In DNA form, the CDR3 reads TGTGCCAGCAGCCCCCAAGTCGCTGGGGATGGCTACACCTTC.

This clonotype has a count of ten or more. The chain has TRBV6-1 and TRBJ1-5, with 7 bases aligning to TRBD1. V shed 6 bases and J 4 bases; nucleotides not matched to a gene: 9. Germline V lookup: CDR1 MNHNS, CDR2 SASEGT. The CDR3 spans 15 residues. CDR3 DNA sequence: TGTGCCAGCAGAGACCGGGACAGATCAAATCAGCCCCAGCATTTT. Protein sequence: CASRDRDRSNQPQHF.

This chain connects TRBV5-1 to TRBJ1-6; no firm D call. The CDR3 spans 14 residues. CDR1 is SGHRS and CDR2 is YFSETQ in the germline V gene. V shed 4 bases and J shed 4 bases, with 9 bases lying between them. CDR3 bases: TGCGCCAGCAGCGTGTCGGATTATAATTCACCCCTCCACTTT. Translating it yields CASSVSDYNSPLHF.

In regard to this clonotype: Its ends do not fully match the called genes, so a read error is possible. The chain has TRBV7-7 and TRBJ1-3; no reliable D call. The length of the CDR3 is 13 residues. The germline V gene has CDR1 SSHAT and CDR2 FNYEAQ (reference sequence). DNA for the CDR3: TGTGCTAGCAGCCCGTCGGGGGGAAACACCATATATTTT. This codes for CASSPSGGNTIYF.

This clonotype was detected a few times. The V and J genes are TRBV6-2 or TRBV6-3 and TRBJ2-2; 10 nucleotides agree with TRBD2. The CDR3 sequence is 16 residues long. V lost 5 bases to trimming and J lost 4 bases; unmatched junction nucleotides: 7. Germline values: CDR1 MNHEY, CDR2 SVGEGT. The DNA of the CDR3 is TGTGCCAGCAGTCCCTCCGGGACTAGCGTCACCGGGGAGCTGTTTTTT. The encoded protein is CASSPSGTSVTGELFF.

The table lists this clonotype with many counts. This CDR3 is CASRIDWGMSNQPQHF. As DNA, the CDR3 is TGTGCCAGCAGGATTGACTGGGGCATGAGCAATCAGCCCCAGCATTTT. The chain uses TRBV6-1 and TRBJ1-5; TRBD1 is a possible D gene (5 bases). CDR3 length: 16 residues. CDR1 is MNHNS, CDR2 SASEGT, per germline. The ends were cut back, 6 bases at V and 1 base at J, with 16 bases in the middle.

The CDR3 coding sequence is TGTGCCAGCAGTGAAGCAGCGGGACTAGCGGGTACAGATACGCAGTATTTT. Amino acid sequence: CASSEAAGLAGTDTQYF. The rearrangement uses TRBV2 and TRBJ2-3; 12 nucleotides agree with TRBD2. Losses at the gene ends were 0 bases for V and 3 bases for J; bases not matched to a gene: 4. The CDR3 length is 17 residues. The germline V gene encodes CDR1 SNHLY and CDR2 FYNNEI.

Note on this clonotype: This may come from a read error, since a much larger clone is one base off. This is likely a read error, given that the CDR3 carries no conserved phenylalanine or tryptophan at its end. The V gene is TRBV10-2, the J gene TRBJ2-7; TRBD2 matches at 10 bases. Germline CDR1 WSHSY, CDR2 SAAADI. The V gene end was trimmed by 6 bases and the J gene end by 5 bases; junction bases not matched to a gene: 7. CDR3 length equals 14 residues. The CDR3 region has the DNA TGCGCCAGCAGGGGACCTAGCGGGAGCGACGAGCAGTACCTC. This encodes CASRGPSGSDEQYL.

This rearrangement joins TRBV6-1 to TRBJ1-4; 7 bases match TRBD1. CDR1 and CDR2 from the germline V gene are MNHNS and SASEGT. The CDR3 has 16 amino acids. V shed 5 bases and J 4 bases; nucleotides not matched to a gene: 10. The CDR3 sequence is CASSQRQGVSNEKLFF. DNA of the CDR3: TGTGCCAGCAGTCAAAGGCAGGGGGTTAGTAATGAAAAACTGTTTTTT.

Of note for this clonotype: This may be a read error: a much more frequent sequence differs by one nucleotide. The chain employs TRBV27 and TRBJ2-7, with 8 nucleotides matching TRBD1. The germline gives CDR1 MNHEY, CDR2 SMNVEV (reference sequence). Trimming at V came to 6 bases and at J to 5 bases, leaving 15 bases not matched to a gene. The CDR3 is made up of 16 amino acids. For the CDR3, the DNA is TGTGCCAGCAGAGGAAGAGAAGGACAGGGTTCACACGAGCAGTACTTC. Its protein is CASRGREGQGSHEQYF.

This clonotype has more than one count but fewer than ten. Given a much more abundant clone one base away, this may be a read error. The chain couples TRBV28 to TRBJ2-5, with D hard to call. The CDR3 is made up of 14 amino acids. Germline loops: CDR1 MDHEN, CDR2 SYDVKM. V dropped 2 bases and J dropped 5 bases, with 12 bases sitting between them. The CDR3 nucleotides read TGTGCCAGCAGTTTAAGCAGCAGAATCGAGACCCAGTACTTC. It is translated as CASSLSSRIETQYF.

The J gene is TRBJ1-2, the V gene TRBV3-1; 7 bases line up with TRBD1. The CDR3 has 14 residues. Germline V CDR1 and CDR2: LGHDT, YNNKEL (reference sequence). Trimming removed 2 bases from V and 8 bases from J; junction bases left unmatched: 8. The CDR3: CASSQLDREGGYTF. The DNA for the CDR3 is TGTGCCAGCAGCCAACTCGACAGGGAGGGGGGCTACACCTTC.

The rearrangement uses TRBV28 and TRBJ1-2; D uncertain. Germline CDR1 and CDR2: MDHEN and SYDVKM. The CDR3 consists of 14 residues. Deletions cut 3 bases from V and 8 bases from J, with 16 bases between. CDR3 sequence reads: CASSFQPGRGGYTF. The CDR3 DNA is TGTGCCAGCAGTTTTCAACCCGGGCGAGGCGGCTACACCTTC.

This clonotype occurred a few times. This chain uses TRBV7-9 with TRBJ1-4; D unclear. CDR3 size: 16 residues. The ends were cut back, 5 bases at V and 8 bases at J, with 21 bases in the middle. The germline V gene encodes CDR1 SEHNR and CDR2 FQNEAQ (reference sequence). This chain's CDR3 is CASSPPTGHEREKLFF. The CDR3 DNA is TGTGCCAGCAGCCCCCCGACCGGCCATGAAAGGGAAAAACTGTTTTTT. Drawing the rest from reference TRBV7-9 and TRBJ1-4, the complete variable domain is DTGVSQNPRHKITKRGQNVTFRCDPISEHNRLYWYRQTLGQGPEFLTYFQNEAQLEKSRLLSDRFSAERPKGSFSTLEIQRTEQGDSAMYLCASSPPTGHEREKLFFGSGTQLSVL.

This clonotype appeared many times. This sequence joins TRBV6-1 and TRBJ1-5; TRBD1 matches at 8 bases. The CDR3 totals 15 residues. The V gene end was trimmed by 5 bases and the J gene end by 2 bases; junction bases not matched to a gene: 5. Germline assignment: CDR1 MNHNS and CDR2 SASEGT. CDR3 protein: CASSPPGQGNQPQHF. CDR3 sequence (DNA): TGTGCCAGCAGTCCTCCGGGACAGGGCAATCAGCCCCAGCATTTT.